This entry lists 32 T cell receptor beta chains sequenced from one sample in a study of OX40 agonist ivuxolimab in advanced cancers. Only in-frame clones appear in the TCRdb table, and some are missing; sequencing was by immunoSEQ multiplex PCR. This table holds about 42,000 clones, approximately 86% found once. This sample comprised CD4+ or CD8+ T cells sorted from blood, obtained in a trial of the OX40 agonist ivuxolimab. All receptors derive from an adult with an advanced solid tumor such as melanoma, head and neck, liver or kidney cancer.

The V call is TRBV9, the J call TRBJ2-1, with 8 bases that match TRBD2. V trimming: 3 bases; J trimming: 5 bases; junction bases outside the gene matches: 7. There are 15 residues in the CDR3. Germline CDR1 reads SGDLS; CDR2 reads YYNGEE. CDR3 sequence reads: CASSEGTSPHNEQFF. The CDR3 region has the DNA TGTGCCAGCAGCGAAGGGACTAGTCCCCACAATGAGCAGTTCTTC.

J is TRBJ2-1 and V is TRBV11-3; a possible D gene is TRBD2 (6 bases). This CDR3 comprises 14 residues. Germline values: CDR1 SGHNT, CDR2 YENEEA. The V end lost 5 bases, the J end lost 6 bases, and 14 bases lay between the germline ends. The DNA of the CDR3 is TGTGCCAGCAGCCCCCGAGGAGCGGGCAATGAGCAGTTCTTC. The encoded protein is CASSPRGAGNEQFF.

J is TRBJ2-1 and V is TRBV9, with 8 bases that match TRBD2. Trimming removed 4 bases from V and 0 bases from J; junction bases left unmatched: 3. In germline, CDR1 is SGDLS, CDR2 YYNGEE. The length of the CDR3 is 15 residues. CDR3 bases: TGTGCCAGCAGCTCGGGAGGGGTCTCCTACAATGAGCAGTTCTTC. Its protein product is CASSSGGVSYNEQFF. The full variable domain, its missing parts supplied by reference TRBV9 and TRBJ2-1, is DSGVTQTPKHLITATGQRVTLRCSPRSGDLSVYWYQQSLDQGLQFLIQYYNGEERAKGNILERFSAQQFPDLHSELNLSSLELGDSALYFCASSSGGVSYNEQFFGPGTRLTVL.

The gene calls are TRBV5-4 and TRBJ1-2; D possibly corresponds to TRBD1 (5 bases). CDR1 is SGHNT, CDR2 YYREEE, per germline (reference sequence). The CDR3 spans 14 residues. Deletions cut 4 bases from V and 6 bases from J, with 16 bases between. The CDR3 nucleotides are TGTGCCAGCAGCCAAGCCGGGGGGACTCATGGCTACACCTTC. It specifies CASSQAGGTHGYTF.

This clone occurred once. The chain joins TRBV4-1 to TRBJ2-5; 8 bases line up with TRBD2. V shed 3 bases, J shed 5 bases, and the junction held 2 bases outside the gene matches. Germline loops: CDR1 MGHRA, CDR2 YSYEKL. The CDR3 runs to 13 residues. The CDR3 loop is CASSHRGGETQYF. The CDR3 DNA reads TGCGCCAGCAGCCACCGGGGGGGGGAGACCCAGTACTTC.

The chain combines TRBV28 with TRBJ2-1; the D gene could be TRBD1 or TRBD2 (5 bases each). Trimming removed 5 bases from V and 10 bases from J, with 15 bases in between. The CDR3 covers 13 residues. Germline V CDR1 and CDR2: MDHEN, SYDVKM. CDR3 residues: CASSPPGRTEQFF. CDR3 bases: TGTGCCAGCAGTCCACCGGGACGGACAGAGCAGTTCTTC. The whole variable domain, remainder taken from reference TRBV28 and TRBJ2-1, is DVKVTQSSRYLVKRTGEKVFLECVQDMDHENMFWYRQDPGLGLRLIYFSYDVKMKEKGDIPEGYSVSREKKERFSLILESASTNQTSMYLCASSPPGRTEQFFGPGTRLTVL.

This clone was recorded only once. The same CDR3 arises from other DNA sequences in this sample as well. This chain uses TRBV6-5 with TRBJ1-3; D is unclear. The CDR3 extends over 15 amino acids. The germline V gene has CDR1 MNHEY and CDR2 SVGAGI. The V and J ends lost 6 bases and 1 base respectively, with 13 bases between them. The CDR3 sequence: CASSLGIRSGNTIYF. The CDR3 coding sequence is TGTGCCAGCAGCTTAGGAATTCGTTCTGGAAACACCATATATTTT.

The V gene is TRBV13, the J gene TRBJ1-3; a possible D gene is TRBD1 (6 bases). The length of the CDR3 is 15 residues. Trimming cost V 5 bases and J 2 bases, with 13 bases left between them. Germline lookup yields CDR1 PRHDT and CDR2 FYEKMQ (reference sequence). The CDR3 DNA sequence: TGTGCCAGCAGCCTGGGGGGGGCTACTGGAAACACCATATATTTT. It codes for CASSLGGATGNTIYF.

The rearrangement uses TRBV6-1 and TRBJ2-7; a possible D gene is TRBD1 (6 bases). The CDR3 sequence is 13 residues long. V was clipped by 8 bases and J by 5 bases, with 16 bases between them. Looked up from germline, CDR1 is MNHNS and CDR2 is SASEGT. The CDR3 DNA sequence: TGTGCCAGCGGTCGGACAGAAAAAAACGAGCAGTACGTC. Encoded protein: CASGRTEKNEQYV.

The chain joins TRBV7-9 to TRBJ1-5, with D perhaps TRBD1 (6 bases). The germline V gene has CDR1 SEHNR and CDR2 FQNEAQ (reference sequence). The CDR3 length is 12 residues. V was shortened by 3 bases and J by 9 bases, with 9 bases between the two germline ends. The CDR3 reads CASSFEGGPQHF. Written as DNA, the CDR3 is TGTGCCAGCAGCTTCGAGGGGGGGCCCCAGCATTTT.

This rearrangement joins TRBV5-6 to TRBJ2-5; 7 bases match TRBD1. The CDR3 totals 13 residues. Germline lookup yields CDR1 SGHDT and CDR2 YYEEEE. V was pared by 0 bases and J by 4 bases, with 0 bases of the junction left unmatched. The DNA for the CDR3 is TGTGCCAGCAGCTTGGACAGGGGAGAGACCCAGTACTTC. Residues: CASSLDRGETQYF.

This clone has only one observation. The rearrangement joins TRBV4-1 to TRBJ1-5, with TRBD1 as a possible D gene (6 bases). The V end was cut by 2 bases, the J end by 7 bases, with 18 bases between. Germline V gives CDR1 MGHRA, CDR2 YSYEKL. This CDR3 is built from 16 residues. The chain's CDR3 is CASSQNFYRARQPQHF. DNA for the CDR3: TGCGCCAGCAGCCAAAATTTTTACAGGGCGCGGCAGCCCCAGCATTTT.

The rearrangement joins TRBV30 to TRBJ1-5, with D perhaps TRBD1 (5 bases). V was cut by 4 bases and J by 7 bases, with 17 bases left in between. Per germline, CDR1 GTSNPN and CDR2 SVGIG (reference sequence). The CDR3 covers 14 residues. The CDR3 nucleotides read TGTGCCTGGAACCACGGTGGGGCAGGACAGCCCCAGCATTTT. Encoded protein: CAWNHGGAGQPQHF.

The chain combines TRBV7-3 with TRBJ2-2; D is perhaps TRBD2 (5 bases). This CDR3 contains 13 residues. In germline, CDR1 is SGHTA, CDR2 FQGTGA. V lost 5 bases to trimming and J lost 5 bases, with 9 bases between them. CDR3 sequence: CASSTSGTGELFF. For the CDR3, the DNA is TGTGCCAGCAGCACAAGCGGTACCGGGGAGCTGTTTTTT.

The CDR3 nucleotides read TGTGCCAGCAGCTCCCGGGGGGAGCGGGATGTTGACATTCAGTACTTC. It encodes CASSSRGERDVDIQYF. The chain employs TRBV7-9 and TRBJ2-4; 7 bases are shared with TRBD2. Germline CDR1 reads SEHNR; CDR2 reads FQNEAQ (reference sequence). V gave up 4 bases and J gave up 8 bases; unmatched junction bases: 14. The CDR3 runs 16 residues. Complete variable domain (other parts from reference TRBV7-9 and TRBJ2-4): DTGVSQNPRHKITKRGQNVTFRCDPISEHNRLYWYRQTLGQGPEFLTYFQNEAQLEKSRLLSDRFSAERPKGSFSTLEIQRTEQGDSAMYLCASSSRGERDVDIQYFGAGTRLSVL.

The chain couples TRBV4-3 to TRBJ1-4; D is ambiguous. Germline CDR1 and CDR2: LGHNA and YSLEER. The CDR3 runs to 16 residues. Trimming cost V 0 bases and J 0 bases, with 8 bases left between them. CDR3 sequence reads: CASSQDYGATNEKLFF. In DNA, the CDR3 is TGCGCCAGCAGCCAAGATTACGGCGCAACTAATGAAAAACTGTTTTTT.

The chain uses TRBV5-1 and TRBJ2-3; the match to TRBD1 covers 9 bases. The length of the CDR3 is 16 residues. Germline V gene sequence: CDR1 SGHRS, CDR2 YFSETQ. J gave up 4 bases and V 0 bases, and 6 bases lay outside the gene matches. The chain's CDR3 is CASSLAGQGVPDTQYF. Here the CDR3 DNA reads TGCGCCAGCAGCTTGGCGGGACAGGGAGTTCCAGATACGCAGTATTTT.

This chain links TRBV4-1 with TRBJ1-1; D remains ambiguous. There are 13 residues in the CDR3. Germline lookup yields CDR1 MGHRA and CDR2 YSYEKL. Trimming removed 1 base from V and 6 bases from J, with 9 bases in between. The CDR3 loop reads CASSQVGGPEAFF. The CDR3, as DNA: TGCGCCAGCAGCCAAGTCGGAGGTCCTGAAGCTTTCTTT.

V usage is TRBV7-9 and J usage is TRBJ2-1; 11 nucleotides agree with TRBD1. This CDR3 has 15 residues. The V and J ends lost 4 bases and 6 bases, in that order; junction bases with no gene match: 5. The V gene's germline CDR1 is SEHNR and CDR2 FQNEAQ (reference sequence). The CDR3 loop is CASSYRDRGVNEQFF. The CDR3 nucleotides read TGTGCCAGCAGCTACCGGGACAGGGGGGTCAATGAGCAGTTCTTC.

This chain uses TRBV6-5 with TRBJ1-3; no firm D call. Trimming shortened V by 6 bases and J by 7 bases, and 10 bases separated the two germline ends. Germline CDR1 reads MNHEY; CDR2 reads SVGAGI. This CDR3 is 12 amino acids long. The CDR3: CASRPDMNTIYF. The CDR3 bases are TGTGCCAGCAGACCGGATATGAACACCATATATTTT.

This clone was recorded only once. The chain uses TRBV11-2 and TRBJ2-3; D is perhaps TRBD2 (6 bases). Germline lookup yields CDR1 SGHAT and CDR2 FQNNGV. This CDR3 contains 17 residues. V was cut by 5 bases and J by 2 bases, with 20 bases left in between. This chain's CDR3 is CASSLPRYIADTDTQYF. CDR3 DNA sequence: TGTGCCAGCAGCCTCCCCCGTTATATAGCGGACACAGATACGCAGTATTTT.

The rearrangement joins TRBV4-1 to TRBJ2-7, with 10 bases matching TRBD1. The CDR3 is 14 amino acids. The junction had 1 base not matched to a gene; V was cut back by 4 bases and J by 1 base. Germline lookup yields CDR1 MGHRA and CDR2 YSYEKL. The CDR3 bases are TGCGCCAGCAGCCCGGGACAGGGGTCCTACGAGCAGTACTTC. It codes for CASSPGQGSYEQYF.

V and J are TRBV19 and TRBJ1-4; maybe TRBD1 (5 bases). The CDR3 is made up of 13 amino acids. Germline assignment: CDR1 LNHDA and CDR2 SQIVND (reference sequence). Trimming took off 6 bases at V and 8 bases at J, with 13 bases between the two ends. The CDR3 sequence is CASRGTGSEKLFF. The CDR3 nucleotides are TGTGCCAGTAGGGGGACGGGCTCCGAAAAACTGTTTTTT.

The rearrangement joins TRBV4-1 to TRBJ2-5, with 9 bases matching TRBD1. This CDR3 has 17 amino acids. Trimming took 0 bases from V and 4 from J; bases not matched to a gene: 9. CDR1 is MGHRA, CDR2 YSYEKL, per germline. CDR3 region: CASSQDGTGMPLETQYF. CDR3 sequence (DNA): TGCGCCAGCAGCCAAGATGGGACAGGGATGCCTCTAGAGACCCAGTACTTC.

This chain connects TRBV28 to TRBJ2-7; 7 bases match TRBD1. V gave up 5 bases and J gave up 4 bases; unmatched junction bases: 11. This CDR3 is 15 amino acids long. Germline assignment: CDR1 MDHEN and CDR2 SYDVKM. The CDR3 nucleotides are TGTGCCAGCAGTCAGAGAGTGGGACAGCATTACGAGCAGTACGTC. Its protein product is CASSQRVGQHYEQYV.

The chain couples TRBV19 to TRBJ2-7; D gene ambiguous. Trimming removed 6 bases at V and 1 base at J, with 10 bases between. The germline V gene has CDR1 LNHDA and CDR2 SQIVND (reference sequence). This CDR3 contains 13 residues. CDR3 in DNA: TGTGCCAGTAGCAACGGACCTTCCTACGAGCAGTACTTC. This translates into CASSNGPSYEQYF.

The chain joins TRBV6-5 to TRBJ2-7; 7 bases match TRBD1. With 6 bases clipped from V and 8 bases from J, the junction kept 7 bases outside the gene matches. The CDR3 consists of 12 residues. Germline V lookup: CDR1 MNHEY, CDR2 SVGAGI. This chain's CDR3 is CASSSPTGKQYF. CDR3 in DNA: TGTGCCAGCAGCTCCCCGACAGGGAAGCAGTACTTC.

J is TRBJ2-1 and V is TRBV28, with no clear D. The CDR3 is made up of 11 amino acids. V lost 6 bases to trimming and J lost 5 bases, with 5 bases between them. CDR1 MDHEN and CDR2 SYDVKM come from the germline V gene. Written as DNA, the CDR3 is TGTGCCAGCAGAGATGACAATGAGCAGTTCTTC. Encoded protein: CASRDDNEQFF.

The V call is TRBV5-4, the J call TRBJ1-2, with D perhaps TRBD1 (5 bases). The V gene's germline CDR1 is SGHNT and CDR2 YYREEE (reference sequence). V lost 1 base and J lost 6, with 7 bases in between. The CDR3 length is 12 residues. CDR3 coding DNA: TGTGCCAGCAGCTTGTCCAGGGATGGCTACACCTTC. Translated: CASSLSRDGYTF.

V and J are TRBV6-5 and TRBJ2-5, with unresolved D. The CDR3 spans 14 residues. The V and J ends lost 4 bases and 1 base respectively, with 10 bases between them. In germline, CDR1 is MNHEY, CDR2 SVGAGI. The CDR3 is CASSWDMAQETQYF. The CDR3 nucleotides read TGTGCCAGCAGTTGGGATATGGCCCAAGAGACCCAGTACTTC.

This clone was recorded only once. The V gene is TRBV30, the J gene TRBJ2-5; 11 bases agree with TRBD2. The ends lost 2 bases at V and 5 bases at J; junction bases unmatched: 13. CDR1 is GTSNPN and CDR2 is SVGIG in the germline V gene (reference sequence). This CDR3 has 17 amino acids. CDR3 DNA sequence: TGTGCCTGGAGTAAGGGCGAGGTAGCGGGAGGGTATGAGACCCAGTACTTC. Translating gives CAWSKGEVAGGYETQYF.

This clone has more than one count but fewer than ten. The V and J genes are TRBV6-6 and TRBJ1-1; unclear D gene. Germline V gives CDR1 MNHNY, CDR2 SVGAGI (reference sequence). The CDR3 length is 15 residues. V was shortened by 0 bases and J by 3 bases, with 11 bases between the two germline ends. The DNA of the CDR3 is TGTGCCAGCAGTTACTCTTCGGACGGAGACACTGAAGCTTTCTTT. Translated: CASSYSSDGDTEAFF.